One and the same sample provided the 17 T cell receptor beta chains below, sequenced in a study of shared T cell receptors in the human thymus. This table comes from immunoSEQ multiplex PCR, and its TCRdb copy is limited to in-frame clones, with some not included. The sample includes about 660,000 clones, around 87% seen only once; the top ten take 0.0085% to 0.012%. This sample also belongs to another study, concerning human thymus T cells.

Sequencing was carried out using thymocytes. All receptors come from a boy in the first two years of life with a congenital heart defect.

This rearrangement joins TRBV6-5 to TRBJ1-1, with 7 bases lining up with TRBD1. This CDR3 is built from 15 residues. The junction had 8 bases not matched to a gene; V was cut back by 6 bases and J by 1 base. Germline CDR1 MNHEY, CDR2 SVGAGI. CDR3 sequence reads: CASRPPTGENTEAFF. As DNA, the CDR3 is TGTGCCAGCAGGCCACCAACAGGGGAGAACACTGAAGCTTTCTTT.

The J gene is TRBJ2-3, the V gene TRBV7-2; the match to TRBD2 covers 10 bases. CDR1 SGHTA and CDR2 FQGNSA come from the germline V gene. The CDR3 has 15 amino acids. V dropped 6 bases and J dropped 6; count of bases not matched to a gene: 9. The CDR3 DNA follows: TGTGCCAGCAGAGCTCTAGCGGGAGCTTCTGATACGCAGTATTTT. Translating it yields CASRALAGASDTQYF.

J is TRBJ2-5 and V is TRBV4-3; 12 bases map to TRBD2. This CDR3 has 16 residues. V lost 2 bases to trimming and J lost 0 bases; unmatched junction nucleotides: 1. The germline V gene has CDR1 LGHNA and CDR2 YSLEER. The CDR3 region is CASSQRLAGDQETQYF. The CDR3 DNA follows: TGCGCCAGCAGCCAACGACTAGCGGGAGACCAAGAGACCCAGTACTTC.

The rearrangement joins TRBV20-1 to TRBJ1-5; D gene unclear. Trimming pared 5 bases from V and 9 bases from J, leaving 8 bases between. The CDR3 is 10 residues long. Germline values: CDR1 DFQATT, CDR2 SNEGSKA (reference sequence). CDR3 in amino acids: CSALAPPQHF. In DNA, the CDR3 is TGCAGTGCTTTAGCTCCGCCCCAGCATTTT.

A single count supports this clone. The chain links TRBV18 to TRBJ1-1; D is ambiguous. The CDR3 runs to 14 residues. The V and J ends lost 6 bases and 6 bases respectively, with 17 bases between them. CDR1 and CDR2 (germline): KGHSH, LQKENI. CDR3 loop: CASSRNSVPAEAFF. As DNA, the CDR3 is TGTGCCAGCTCCCGAAATTCTGTTCCGGCTGAAGCTTTCTTT.

The chain employs TRBV5-6 and TRBJ2-5; D is possibly TRBD1 (5 bases). CDR1 is SGHDT and CDR2 is YYEEEE in the germline V gene. The CDR3 is 17 amino acids. V was clipped by 0 bases and J by 0 bases, with 15 bases between them. The CDR3 coding sequence is TGTGCCAGCAGCTTGGGATGGGGCCGCCCAAACCAAGAGACCCAGTACTTC. Translating gives CASSLGWGRPNQETQYF.

The chain is built from TRBV7-2 and TRBJ2-7, with 11 bases identical to TRBD1. CDR1 SGHTA and CDR2 FQGNSA come from the germline V gene. This CDR3 has 14 amino acids. Unmatched junction bases numbered 3, after V lost 5 bases and J lost 3 bases. CDR3 coding DNA: TGTGCCAGCAGCCAAGGGACAGGGGGCTACGAGCAGTACTTC. This gives the protein CASSQGTGGYEQYF.

The gene calls are TRBV4-3 and TRBJ2-7, with 16 bases lining up with TRBD2. Germline V gene sequence: CDR1 LGHNA, CDR2 YSLEER. With 0 bases clipped from V and 6 bases from J, the junction kept 8 bases outside the gene matches. The CDR3 has 18 residues. CDR3 coding DNA: TGCGCCAGCAGCCAAGATCCGGGACTAGCGGGAGGGATGGCCGAGCAGTACTTC. This translates into CASSQDPGLAGGMAEQYF.

The V gene is TRBV2, the J gene TRBJ1-1, with D hard to call. The CDR3 runs to 15 residues. Germline V gene sequence: CDR1 SNHLY, CDR2 FYNNEI. Trimming removed 6 bases from V and 2 bases from J, with 16 bases in between. CDR3 region: CASRHGGRRNTEAFF. CDR3 nucleotide sequence: TGTGCCAGCAGACATGGCGGGCGGCGAAACACTGAAGCTTTCTTT.

The rearrangement uses TRBV4-2 and TRBJ2-7; 7 positions match TRBD2. Germline CDR1 LGHNA, CDR2 YNFKEQ. This CDR3 contains 15 residues. The trim removed 5 bases at V and 0 bases at J, leaving 7 bases unmatched. In DNA, the CDR3 is TGTGCCAGCAGCAGCGGGGACGCCAGCTCCTACGAGCAGTACTTC. Translated, it gives CASSSGDASSYEQYF.

The rearrangement links TRBV11-2 to TRBJ2-5; 7 bases match TRBD1. J lost 2 bases, V lost 5 bases, and 8 bases had no gene match. Germline values: CDR1 SGHAT, CDR2 FQNNGV. The CDR3 totals 15 residues. The DNA of the CDR3 is TGTGCCAGCAGCCCATTCAGGGGGATGCAAGAGACCCAGTACTTC. This encodes CASSPFRGMQETQYF.

The chain is built from TRBV5-1 and TRBJ2-7; D is uncertain. Germline CDR1 is SGHRS and CDR2 is YFSETQ. V lost 0 bases and J lost 5, with 6 bases in between. This CDR3 spans 12 amino acids. For the CDR3, the DNA is TGCGCCAGCAGCTTGGCCAATCACGAGCAGTACTTC. It codes for CASSLANHEQYF.

The chain couples TRBV6-5 to TRBJ2-3, with D maybe TRBD2 (6 bases). V was cut by 4 bases and J by 1 base, with 9 bases left in between. This CDR3 has 14 amino acids. The germline CDR1 and CDR2 sequences are MNHEY and SVGAGI. The CDR3 sequence: CASSWGEGTDTQYF. CDR3 in DNA: TGTGCCAGCAGTTGGGGGGAGGGCACAGATACGCAGTATTTT.

The chain joins TRBV27 to TRBJ2-5, with TRBD2 matching 8 bases. Germline CDR1 is MNHEY and CDR2 is SMNVEV (reference sequence). The trim removed 8 bases at V and 2 bases at J, leaving 16 bases unmatched. This CDR3 has 17 residues. The CDR3 spells CASLVGRDTAEQETQYF. CDR3 nucleotide sequence: TGTGCCAGCCTGGTCGGGAGGGACACAGCGGAACAAGAGACCCAGTACTTC.

The chain carries TRBV9 and TRBJ2-3, with a possible D match to TRBD2 (6 bases). Germline loops: CDR1 SGDLS, CDR2 YYNGEE. V lost 3 bases and J 2 bases, leaving 19 bases between the germline ends. The CDR3 covers 17 residues. The CDR3 loop reads CASSAGPEGRVTDTQYF. DNA of the CDR3: TGTGCCAGCAGCGCCGGTCCGGAGGGCCGTGTCACAGATACGCAGTATTTT.

The table lists this clone with a count of one. The chain links TRBV15 to TRBJ1-5; no clear D. In germline, CDR1 is LNHNV, CDR2 YYDKDF (reference sequence). V was pared by 1 base and J by 5 bases, with 9 bases between. The CDR3 loop spans 14 amino acids. CDR3 DNA sequence: TGTGCCACCAGCAGAGTCATTTGTGATCAGCCCCAGCATTTT. Protein product: CATSRVICDQPQHF.

V is TRBV14 and J is TRBJ2-1, with 9 bases matching TRBD2. The CDR3 has 15 residues. V lost 2 bases and J lost 6; bases outside the gene matches: 5. Germline V gives CDR1 SGHDN, CDR2 FVKESK. The CDR3 DNA sequence: TGTGCCAGCAGCCAACTTAGCGGGAGCCGCAATGAGCAGTTCTTC. Translating it yields CASSQLSGSRNEQFF.